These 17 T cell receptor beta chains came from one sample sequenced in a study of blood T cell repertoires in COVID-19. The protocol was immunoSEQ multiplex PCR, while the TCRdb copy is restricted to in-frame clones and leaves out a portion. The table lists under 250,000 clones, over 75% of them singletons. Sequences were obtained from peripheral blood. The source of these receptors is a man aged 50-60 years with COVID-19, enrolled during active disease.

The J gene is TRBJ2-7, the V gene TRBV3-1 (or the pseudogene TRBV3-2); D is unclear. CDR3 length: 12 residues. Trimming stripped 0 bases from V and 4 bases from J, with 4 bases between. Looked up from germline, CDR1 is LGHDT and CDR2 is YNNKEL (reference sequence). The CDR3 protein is CASSQDLYEQYF. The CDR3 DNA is TGTGCCAGCAGCCAAGATCTTTACGAGCAGTACTTC.

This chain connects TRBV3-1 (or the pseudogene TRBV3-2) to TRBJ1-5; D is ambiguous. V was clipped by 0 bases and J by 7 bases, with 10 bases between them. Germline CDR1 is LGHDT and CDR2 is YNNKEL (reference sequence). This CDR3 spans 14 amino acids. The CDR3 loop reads CASSQELRSQPQHF. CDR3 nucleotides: TGTGCCAGCAGCCAAGAGTTGAGATCGCAGCCCCAGCATTTT.

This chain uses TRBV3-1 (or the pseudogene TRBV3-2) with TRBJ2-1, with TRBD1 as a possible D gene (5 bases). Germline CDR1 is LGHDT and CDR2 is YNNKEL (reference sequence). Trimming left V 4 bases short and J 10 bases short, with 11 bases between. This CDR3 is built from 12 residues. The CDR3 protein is CASSPGPLEQFF. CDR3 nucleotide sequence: TGTGCCAGCAGCCCAGGGCCTTTAGAGCAGTTCTTC.

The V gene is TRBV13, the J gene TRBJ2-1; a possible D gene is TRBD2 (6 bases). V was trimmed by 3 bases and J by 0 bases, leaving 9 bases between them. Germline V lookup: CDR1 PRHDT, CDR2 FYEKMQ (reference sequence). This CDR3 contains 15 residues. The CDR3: CASSLGGDSYNEQFF. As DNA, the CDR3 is TGTGCCAGCAGCTTGGGGGGAGACTCCTACAATGAGCAGTTCTTC.

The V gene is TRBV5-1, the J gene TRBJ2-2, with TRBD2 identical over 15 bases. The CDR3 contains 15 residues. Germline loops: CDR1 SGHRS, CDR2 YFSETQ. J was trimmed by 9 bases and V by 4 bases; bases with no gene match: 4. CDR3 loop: CASSVGLAGGRELFF. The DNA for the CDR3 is TGCGCCAGCAGCGTGGGACTAGCGGGAGGCCGGGAGCTGTTTTTT.

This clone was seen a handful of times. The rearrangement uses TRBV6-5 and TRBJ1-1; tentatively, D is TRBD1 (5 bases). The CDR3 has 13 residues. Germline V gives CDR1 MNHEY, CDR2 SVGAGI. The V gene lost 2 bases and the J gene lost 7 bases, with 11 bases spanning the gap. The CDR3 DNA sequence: TGTGCCAGCAGTTACGGGGCAGACTTTGAAGCTTTCTTT. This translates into CASSYGADFEAFF.

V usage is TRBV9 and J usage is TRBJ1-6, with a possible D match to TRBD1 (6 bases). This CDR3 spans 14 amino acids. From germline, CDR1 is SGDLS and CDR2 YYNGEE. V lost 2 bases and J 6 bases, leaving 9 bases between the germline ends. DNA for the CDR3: TGTGCCAGCAGCGTCACAGGGAGTAATTCACCCCTCCACTTT. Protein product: CASSVTGSNSPLHF.

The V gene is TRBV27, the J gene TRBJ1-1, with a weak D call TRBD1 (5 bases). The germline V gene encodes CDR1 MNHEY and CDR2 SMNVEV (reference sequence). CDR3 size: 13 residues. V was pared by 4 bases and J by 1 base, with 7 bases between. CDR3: CASSWGKNTEAFF. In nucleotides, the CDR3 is TGTGCCAGCAGTTGGGGCAAGAACACTGAAGCTTTCTTT.

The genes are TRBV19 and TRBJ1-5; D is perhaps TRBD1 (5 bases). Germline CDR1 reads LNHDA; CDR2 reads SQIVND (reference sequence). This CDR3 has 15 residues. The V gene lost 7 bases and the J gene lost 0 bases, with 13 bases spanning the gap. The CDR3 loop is CASTRTRYSNQPQHF. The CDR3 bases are TGTGCCAGTACTAGGACAAGATATAGCAATCAGCCCCAGCATTTT.

The CDR3 nucleotides are TGTGCCAGCAGCTTAAGGAGCGGGGGATACACAGATACGCAGTATTTT. Translating gives CASSLRSGGYTDTQYF. The chain joins TRBV7-9 to TRBJ2-3, with TRBD2 identical over 8 bases. Looked up from germline, CDR1 is SEHNR and CDR2 is FQNEAQ (reference sequence). CDR3 length: 16 residues. J was trimmed by 2 bases and V by 2 bases; bases with no gene match: 6.

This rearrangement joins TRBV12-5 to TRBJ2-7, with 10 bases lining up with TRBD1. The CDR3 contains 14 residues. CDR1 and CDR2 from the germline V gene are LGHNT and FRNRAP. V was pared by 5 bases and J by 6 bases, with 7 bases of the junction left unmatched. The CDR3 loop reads CASGPGTGEAEQYF. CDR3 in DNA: TGTGCTAGTGGTCCAGGGACAGGGGAGGCCGAGCAGTACTTC.

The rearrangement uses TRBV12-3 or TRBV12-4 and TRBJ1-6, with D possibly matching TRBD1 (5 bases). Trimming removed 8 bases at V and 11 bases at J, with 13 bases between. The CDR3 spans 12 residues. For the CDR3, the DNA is TGTGCCAGCTCAGGGCCCCGGGCACCCCTCCACTTT. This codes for CASSGPRAPLHF.

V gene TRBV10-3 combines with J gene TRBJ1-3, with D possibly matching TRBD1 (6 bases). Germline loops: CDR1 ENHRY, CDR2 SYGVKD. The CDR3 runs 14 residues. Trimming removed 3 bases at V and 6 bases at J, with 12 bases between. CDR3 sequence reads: CAISEGQGTNTIYF. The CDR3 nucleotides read TGTGCCATCAGTGAAGGCCAGGGGACAAACACCATATATTTT.

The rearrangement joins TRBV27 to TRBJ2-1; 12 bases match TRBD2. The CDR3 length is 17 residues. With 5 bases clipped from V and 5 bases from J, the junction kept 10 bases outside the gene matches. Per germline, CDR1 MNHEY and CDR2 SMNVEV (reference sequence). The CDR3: CASSLTSGSKVNNEQFF. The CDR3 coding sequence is TGTGCCAGCAGTCTGACTAGCGGGAGCAAAGTCAACAATGAGCAGTTCTTC.

DNA for the CDR3: TGTGCCTGGAGGGACAGGGATCGGTATGGCTACACCTTC. Its protein product is CAWRDRDRYGYTF. The chain carries TRBV30 and TRBJ1-2, with 8 positions matching TRBD1. V dropped 3 bases and J dropped 5; count of bases not matched to a gene: 5. Germline values: CDR1 GTSNPN, CDR2 SVGIG (reference sequence). This CDR3 region has 13 residues.

CDR3 protein: CASRPSEDYGYTF. The CDR3 DNA follows: TGCGCCAGCAGGCCGTCCGAGGACTATGGCTACACCTTC. This chain uses TRBV5-1 with TRBJ1-2; D remains ambiguous. CDR1 is SGHRS and CDR2 is YFSETQ in the germline V gene. The CDR3 sequence is 13 residues long. Trimming cost V 5 bases and J 3 bases, with 11 bases left between them.

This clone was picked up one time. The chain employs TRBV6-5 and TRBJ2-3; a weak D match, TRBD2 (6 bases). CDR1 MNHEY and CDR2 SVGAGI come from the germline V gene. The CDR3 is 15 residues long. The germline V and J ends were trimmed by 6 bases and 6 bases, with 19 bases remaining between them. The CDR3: CASSLRVPEGDTQYF. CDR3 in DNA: TGTGCCAGCAGCCTTCGGGTTCCGGAGGGCGATACGCAGTATTTT.